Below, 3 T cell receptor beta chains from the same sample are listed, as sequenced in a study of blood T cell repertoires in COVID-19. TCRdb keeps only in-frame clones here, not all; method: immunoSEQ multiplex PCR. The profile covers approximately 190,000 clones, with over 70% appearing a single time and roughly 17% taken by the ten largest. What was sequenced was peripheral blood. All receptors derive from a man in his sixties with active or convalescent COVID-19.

The DNA of the CDR3 is TGTGCCAGCAACCCCAGGGGCAGGTACAATGAGCAGTTCTTC. Its translation: CASNPRGRYNEQFF. V and J are TRBV5-6 and TRBJ2-1, with D perhaps TRBD1 (6 bases). V was shortened by 6 bases and J by 4 bases, with 14 bases between the two germline ends. Germline assignment: CDR1 SGHDT and CDR2 YYEEEE. The CDR3 is 14 amino acids.

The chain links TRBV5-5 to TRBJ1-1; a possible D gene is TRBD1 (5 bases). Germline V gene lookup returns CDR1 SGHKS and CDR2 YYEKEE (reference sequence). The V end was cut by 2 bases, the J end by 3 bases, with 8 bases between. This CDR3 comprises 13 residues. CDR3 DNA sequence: TGTGCCAGCAGCTTACAGGCGGACACTGAAGCTTTCTTT. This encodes CASSLQADTEAFF.

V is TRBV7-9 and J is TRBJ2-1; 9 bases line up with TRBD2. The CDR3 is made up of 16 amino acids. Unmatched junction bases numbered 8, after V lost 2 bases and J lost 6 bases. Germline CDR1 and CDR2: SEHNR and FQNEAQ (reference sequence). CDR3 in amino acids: CASSLREAGGPNEQFF. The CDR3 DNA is TGTGCCAGCAGCTTAAGGGAGGCGGGAGGGCCCAATGAGCAGTTCTTC.